This TCR beta chain was sequenced for a study of blood T cell repertoires in COVID-19. Study summary: COVID-19 samples collected from the United States, Italy and Spain covered acute and convalescent phases. From T cells, B-cell-depleted T cells, or PBMCs came the material, which was cDNA or gDNA.

In the original processing: Amplification of reference gene primers was used by the study to estimate nucleated cell counts. Profiled with immunoSEQ multiplex PCR; TCRdb holds only in-frame clones, not every one. That table furnishes V, J and clone size, whereas the DNA furnished D and trimming. This table holds some 530,000 clones, about nine tenths found once. Germline V CDR1 and CDR2: SGHRS, YFSETQ. V was trimmed by 3 bases and J by 0 bases, leaving 12 bases between them. This CDR3 contains 15 residues. The chain joins TRBV5-1 to TRBJ1-1; tentatively, D is TRBD1 (5 bases). This receptor was obtained from a woman aged 55-69 years who had recovered from COVID-19. Material for sequencing was PBMCs or T cells enriched from blood (not recorded which). As DNA, the CDR3 is TGCGCCAGCAGCTACGGACACCTCATGAACACTGAAGCTTTCTTT. This translates into CASSYGHLMNTEAFF. The full variable domain, rest sourced from reference TRBV5-1 and TRBJ1-1, is KAGVTQTPRYLIKTRGQQVTLSCSPISGHRSVSWYQQTPGQGLQFLFEYFSETQRNKGNFPGRFSGRQFSNSRSEMNVSTLELGDSALYLCASSYGHLMNTEAFFGQGTRLTVV.